This T cell receptor beta chain comes out of a study of metastatic and nonmetastatic thyroid tumors. Study summary: Across peripheral blood and tumor or nodule tissue samples taken from malignant and benign thyroid patients, the repertoires were compared with one another.

V was pared by 5 bases and J by 5 bases, with 11 bases of the junction left unmatched. The germline gives CDR1 PRHDT, CDR2 FYEKMQ (reference sequence). CDR3 length: 15 residues. In this sample, this clone turned up many times. In the authors' workflow: A classifier of distant metastasis in papillary thyroid cancer was built from CDR3 differences (across clinicopathological groups). Through MiXCR, TCRdb re-clonotyped the PCR reads. TCRdb's processing, not the authors' own work, is the source of the V and J calls. The sample consists of about 19,000 clones, roughly 15% of them appearing once. Thyroid surgery had not been preceded by any treatment in any patient.

The sequence was collected from a male donor with papillary thyroid cancer or a benign thyroid nodule (not recorded which). Some clones in this sample may be carry-over from other donors' samples. Material for sequencing was blood. This chain connects TRBV13 to TRBJ2-5; 7 bases fit TRBD2. The CDR3 protein is CASSPGPREGETQYF. The DNA for the CDR3 is TGTGCCAGCAGCCCTGGACCTAGGGAGGGCGAGACCCAGTACTTC.